Each of the 17 T cell receptor beta chains below was sequenced from the same sample in a study of blood T cell repertoires in COVID-19. The method was immunoSEQ multiplex PCR; TCRdb's version includes in-frame clones alone and lacks a portion of them. The repertoire has about 140,000 clones, around 89% of them found once; the top ten carry under 3%. The material sequenced was peripheral blood. The receptor source for this set is a human donor with COVID-19, enrolled during active disease. The donor label of this sample is uncertain.

The J gene is TRBJ1-1, the V gene TRBV6-4; D might be TRBD1 (5 bases). Per the germline V gene, CDR1 is MRHNA and CDR2 is SNTAGT. CDR3 size: 18 residues. The germline V and J ends were trimmed by 3 bases and 7 bases, with 27 bases remaining between them. The CDR3 loop is CASSEMRRAGRFLSEAFF. The CDR3 coding sequence is TGTGCCAGCAGTGAAATGAGGAGGGCAGGGAGGTTCCTGAGTGAAGCTTTCTTT.

J is TRBJ1-4 and V is TRBV4-1; D is unresolved. CDR3 length: 15 amino acids. V dropped 1 base and J dropped 8 bases, with 14 bases sitting between them. Per germline, CDR1 MGHRA and CDR2 YSYEKL. This CDR3 reads CASSQGSAETEKLFF. The CDR3 bases are TGCGCCAGCAGCCAAGGTTCCGCTGAGACAGAAAAACTGTTTTTT.

The rearrangement joins TRBV11-2 to TRBJ2-5, with D possibly TRBD2 on 7 matching bases. Looked up from germline, CDR1 is SGHAT and CDR2 is FQNNGV. The CDR3 consists of 15 residues. Trimming removed 4 bases at V and 5 bases at J, with 17 bases between. As DNA, the CDR3 is TGTGCCAGCAGCTGGGGTCGGGGGGCGGCGGAGACCCAGTACTTC. Translated: CASSWGRGAAETQYF. Together with reference TRBV11-2 and TRBJ2-5, the CDR3 gives the full variable domain: EAGVAQSPRYKIIEKRQSVAFWCNPISGHATLYWYQQILGQGPKLLIQFQNNGVVDDSQLPKDRFSAERLKGVDSTLKIQPAKLEDSAVYLCASSWGRGAAETQYFGPGTRLLVL.

This chain links TRBV11-2 with TRBJ2-7, with 10 bases lining up with TRBD1. J gave up 5 bases and V 0 bases, and 10 bases lay outside the gene matches. Germline V gene data show CDR1 as SGHAT and CDR2 as FQNNGV. The CDR3 totals 17 residues. The CDR3 nucleotides read TGTGCCAGCAGCTTAGAGTCCCCAGGACAGGGGGAGGACGAGCAGTACTTC. This sequence encodes CASSLESPGQGEDEQYF. Full variable domain (outside the CDR3, taken from reference TRBV11-2 and TRBJ2-7): EAGVAQSPRYKIIEKRQSVAFWCNPISGHATLYWYQQILGQGPKLLIQFQNNGVVDDSQLPKDRFSAERLKGVDSTLKIQPAKLEDSAVYLCASSLESPGQGEDEQYFGPGTRLTVT.

V is TRBV7-2 and J is TRBJ1-2; a possible D gene is TRBD1 (5 bases). Germline V CDR1 and CDR2: SGHTA, FQGNSA. CDR3 length: 14 amino acids. V was cut by 5 bases and J by 1 base, with 11 bases left in between. This CDR3 is CASSTAGGNYGYTF. The CDR3 DNA follows: TGTGCCAGCAGCACTGCGGGGGGTAACTATGGCTACACCTTC.

This chain uses TRBV6-5 with TRBJ2-6, with D possibly being TRBD1 (6 bases). Trimming cost V 6 bases and J 2 bases, with 11 bases left between them. The CDR3 extends over 15 amino acids. Germline V gene data show CDR1 as MNHEY and CDR2 as SVGAGI. CDR3 sequence reads: CASRTQGAGANVLTF. CDR3 bases: TGTGCCAGCAGAACACAGGGAGCTGGGGCCAACGTCCTGACTTTC.

The chain employs TRBV5-1 and TRBJ2-1; 7 bases align to TRBD1. Losses at the gene ends were 2 bases for V and 9 bases for J; bases not matched to a gene: 5. The CDR3 has 13 amino acids. From germline, CDR1 is SGHRS and CDR2 YFSETQ. The CDR3 DNA reads TGCGCCAGCAGCTTAATAACAGGGGCTGAGCAGTTCTTC. Protein product: CASSLITGAEQFF.

The rearrangement links TRBV24-1 to TRBJ1-2; the match to TRBD1 covers 8 bases. The ends lost 6 bases at V and 7 bases at J; junction bases unmatched: 6. Germline V gives CDR1 KGHDR, CDR2 SFDVKD. There are 13 residues in the CDR3. The CDR3 sequence is CATSNDRGSGYTF. The CDR3 nucleotides are TGTGCCACCAGTAACGACAGGGGCTCTGGCTACACCTTC.

V is TRBV28 and J is TRBJ1-6; 10 positions match TRBD1. CDR1 and CDR2 from the germline V gene are MDHEN and SYDVKM. The V gene end was trimmed by 4 bases and the J gene end by 10 bases; junction bases not matched to a gene: 7. CDR3 length: 15 residues. DNA of the CDR3: TGTGCCAGCAGTTCACCGGGACAGGGGAACTCACCCCTCCACTTT. Amino acids: CASSSPGQGNSPLHF.

This clone has ten or more counts. The same CDR3 also results from other DNA sequences found in this sample. The chain has TRBV2 and TRBJ1-1, with a possible D match to TRBD1 (6 bases). Trimming left V 6 bases short and J 8 bases short, with 19 bases between. CDR3 length: 14 residues. The V gene's germline CDR1 is SNHLY and CDR2 FYNNEI. The CDR3, as DNA: TGTGCCAGCAGCTTCGACAGGTGGGATGTCGAAGCTTTCTTT. This sequence encodes CASSFDRWDVEAFF.

This clone was picked up one time. The rearrangement joins TRBV21-1 to TRBJ1-4; TRBD1, the table's D call, lacks a check against the DNA. TRBV21-1 is flagged as a pseudogene. This CDR3 is built from 17 residues. CDR3 protein: CASSRKPGQVRGEKLFF. The CDR3 nucleotides read TGTGCCAGCAGCAGAAAACCGGGACAGGTTAGGGGTGAAAAACTGTTTTTT.

This clone showed up just a few times. J is TRBJ1-2 and V is TRBV19, with TRBD1 as a possible D gene (5 bases). V was cut by 4 bases and J by 8 bases, with 23 bases left in between. Germline V gives CDR1 LNHDA, CDR2 SQIVND (reference sequence). The length of the CDR3 is 16 residues. CDR3 sequence reads: CASSTNHGDGANGYTF. The CDR3 region has the DNA TGTGCCAGTAGTACCAACCACGGCGATGGGGCTAACGGCTACACCTTC. Full variable domain (missing parts from reference TRBV19 and TRBJ1-2): DGGITQSPKYLFRKEGQNVTLSCEQNLNHDAMYWYRQDPGQGLRLIYYSQIVNDFQKGDIAEGYSVSREKKESFPLTVTSAQKNPTAFYLCASSTNHGDGANGYTFGSGTRLTVV.

The rearrangement joins TRBV6-6 to TRBJ2-1; 7 nucleotides agree with TRBD2. Germline-derived CDR1 and CDR2 are MNHNY and SVGAGI (reference sequence). Losses at the gene ends were 0 bases for V and 7 bases for J; bases not matched to a gene: 6. This CDR3 contains 15 residues. The CDR3 region is CASSYSGDYSNEQFF. The CDR3 DNA sequence: TGTGCCAGCAGTTACTCGGGGGACTACTCAAATGAGCAGTTCTTC.

The rearrangement uses TRBV30 and TRBJ2-6; TRBD2 might be the D (6 bases). CDR3 size: 14 residues. In germline, CDR1 is GTSNPN, CDR2 SVGIG (reference sequence). Trimming left V 6 bases short and J 1 base short, with 10 bases between. The CDR3 nucleotides read TGTGCCTGCACCGCGGGGTCTGGGGCCAACGTCCTGACTTTC. Encoded protein: CACTAGSGANVLTF.

This sequence joins TRBV6-6 and TRBJ1-2, with D unresolved. The CDR3 loop spans 14 amino acids. Germline V gene sequence: CDR1 MNHNY, CDR2 SVGAGI (reference sequence). With 4 bases removed from V and 1 base from J, the gap between germline ends came to 10 bases. The CDR3 bases are TGTGCCAGCAGTTTGGTACTCATTAACTATGGCTACACCTTC. This codes for CASSLVLINYGYTF.

The CDR3 reads CASSVERSSYNEQFF. In DNA form, the CDR3 reads TGTGCCAGCAGTGTGGAGCGATCCTCCTACAATGAGCAGTTCTTC. J is TRBJ2-1 and V is TRBV2; D gene uncertain. CDR1 is SNHLY and CDR2 is FYNNEI in the germline V gene. CDR3 size: 15 residues. Between the trimmed V and J ends, which lost 4 bases and 0 bases, there was a span of 10 bases.

The chain uses TRBV18 and TRBJ1-6; 10 nucleotides match TRBD1. This CDR3 spans 16 amino acids. J gave up 7 bases and V 6 bases, and 9 bases lay outside the gene matches. Germline values: CDR1 KGHSH, CDR2 LQKENI. The CDR3 spells CASSQWDRGPNSPLHF. CDR3 DNA sequence: TGTGCCAGCTCCCAATGGGACAGGGGTCCCAATTCACCCCTCCACTTT.